Listed below are T cell receptor beta chains from one sample, sequenced in a study of blood T cell repertoires in COVID-19. Profiling relied on immunoSEQ multiplex PCR, and the TCRdb table lists in-frame clones only, not all of them. The sample consists of under 450,000 clones, approximately 86% of them appearing once. The sequencing input was peripheral blood. These receptors were obtained from a woman aged 55-75 years with COVID-19, enrolled during active disease. Each CDR3 is given with its conserved first and last residue. The D gene is left open where the match is weak. Size tells how often a clone was seen (once, few, many) or the class of an expanded clone, and some rows leave it out.

V gene,CDR3 length,D gene,clone size,J gene,CDR3 protein,CDR3 DNA
TRBV5-4,16,TRBD1,once,TRBJ1-2,CASSKGQGFTNYGYTF,TGTGCCAGCAGCAAGGGACAGGGCTTTACTAACTATGGCTACACCTTC
TRBV5-6,12,.,.,TRBJ2-3,CASRDNADTQYF,TGTGCCAGCAGAGATAATGCGGATACGCAGTATTTT
TRBV19,14,TRBD1,.,TRBJ1-2,CASSKAKKDRAFTF,TGTGCCAGTAGTAAAGCGAAAAAGGACAGGGCGTTTACCTTC
TRBV7-3,12,.,.,TRBJ2-3,CASSSPPDTQYF,TGTGCCAGCAGCTCCCCCCCGGATACGCAGTATTTT
TRBV7-3,18,TRBD2,.,TRBJ2-5,CASRPGGTSGGAAETQYF,TGTGCCAGCAGGCCAGGAGGGACTAGCGGGGGGGCGGCGGAGACCCAGTACTTC
TRBV18,14,.,once,TRBJ2-2,CASSPLDNTGELFF,TGTGCCAGCTCACCCCTAGACAACACCGGGGAGCTGTTTTTT
TRBV5-1,16,TRBD2,.,TRBJ2-3,CASSLDRGVGTDTQYF,TGCGCCAGCAGCTTGGACCGGGGGGTAGGCACAGATACGCAGTATTTT
TRBV5-6,15,TRBD1,.,TRBJ1-2,CASSLGDRVGYGYTF,TGTGCCAGCAGCTTGGGGGACAGGGTGGGCTATGGCTACACCTTC
TRBV4-1,15,TRBD2,.,TRBJ2-3,CASSRGSGGADTQYF,TGCGCCAGCAGCCGGGGCAGCGGGGGGGCAGATACGCAGTATTTT
TRBV4-3,15,TRBD1,.,TRBJ1-2,CASSPGQGRGYGYTF,TGCGCCAGCAGCCCAGGACAGGGGAGGGGCTATGGCTACACCTTC
TRBV5-1,16,TRBD2,.,TRBJ2-3,CASSRGASGGTDTQYF,TGCGCCAGCAGCCGCGGCGCTAGCGGGGGCACAGATACGCAGTATTTT
TRBV14,16,TRBD1,.,TRBJ1-1,CATEPRQGATNTEAFF,TGTGCCACCGAACCTAGACAGGGGGCCACGAACACTGAAGCTTTCTTT
TRBV7-2,15,.,.,TRBJ1-1,CASSIAGSLNTEAFF,TGTGCCAGCAGCATCGCCGGGTCCCTGAACACTGAAGCTTTCTTT
TRBV20-1,13,TRBD1,once,TRBJ1-3,CSASFTGEDTIYF,TGCAGTGCTAGTTTTACAGGGGAAGACACCATATATTTT
TRBV19,11,.,.,TRBJ1-6,CASGTSGALHF,TGTGCCAGTGGCACCTCGGGGGCCCTCCACTTT
TRBV19,18,TRBD1,.,TRBJ1-5,CASSIVADRVLSNQPQHF,TGTGCCAGTAGTATAGTGGCGGACAGGGTTTTAAGCAATCAGCCCCAGCATTTT
TRBV7-7,18,TRBD2,few,TRBJ2-3,CASSPSRGAGARTDTQYF,TGTGCCAGCAGCCCCTCTCGCGGAGCGGGGGCCCGCACAGATACGCAGTATTTT
TRBV6-6,14,.,.,TRBJ1-1,CASSPGVWSTEAFF,TGTGCCAGCAGCCCGGGGGTTTGGAGCACTGAAGCTTTCTTT
TRBV6-6,15,.,.,TRBJ2-1,CASKEAGASYNEQFF,TGTGCCAGCAAAGAGGCGGGGGCCTCCTACAATGAGCAGTTCTTC
TRBV5-1,15,.,once,TRBJ2-1,CASSLGAYLSNEQFF,TGCGCCAGCAGCTTGGGGGCGTATCTGAGCAATGAGCAGTTCTTC
TRBV24-1,15,TRBD1,once,TRBJ2-5,CATSDYRQGVETQYF,TGTGCCACCAGTGATTATCGACAGGGAGTCGAGACCCAGTACTTC
TRBV27,14,.,.,TRBJ1-1,CASSPRGDNTEAFF,TGTGCCAGCAGTCCCCGGGGGGATAACACTGAAGCTTTCTTT
TRBV10-2,13,TRBD2,.,TRBJ2-1,CASRTSGNNEQFF,TGCGCCAGCAGGACTAGCGGGAACAATGAGCAGTTCTTC
TRBV18,16,TRBD1,.,TRBJ1-4,CASSPRQGTTNEKLFF,TGTGCCAGCTCACCCCGACAGGGAACAACTAATGAAAAACTGTTTTTT
TRBV27,14,TRBD1,once,TRBJ2-7,CASSSGTVPREQYF,TGTGCCAGCAGTTCAGGGACAGTCCCTCGGGAGCAGTACTTC
TRBV7-8,14,.,once,TRBJ1-1,CASSLAGAASEAFF,TGTGCCAGCAGCTTAGCAGGGGCAGCTAGTGAAGCTTTCTTT
TRBV4-1,14,.,.,TRBJ1-1,CASRRENGGAEAFF,TGCGCCAGCAGACGGGAAAACGGAGGGGCTGAAGCTTTCTTT
TRBV3-1/TRBV3-2,13,.,once,TRBJ2-1,CASHPGPGDEQFF,TGTGCCAGCCACCCTGGCCCGGGAGATGAGCAGTTCTTC
TRBV4-1,16,.,.,TRBJ2-3,CASSQGGGQATDTQYF,TGCGCCAGCAGCCAGGGAGGGGGACAGGCCACAGATACGCAGTATTTT
TRBV3-1/TRBV3-2,14,.,.,TRBJ1-1,CASSPSVRGTEAFF,TGTGCCAGCAGCCCCTCGGTAAGAGGCACTGAAGCTTTCTTT
TRBV5-6,19,TRBD2,.,TRBJ2-7,CASSLQGPGTSGVPYEQYF,TGTGCCAGCAGCTTACAGGGACCCGGGACTAGCGGGGTTCCCTACGAGCAGTACTTC
TRBV2,13,TRBD1,.,TRBJ1-5,CASRQGGNQPQHF,TGTGCCAGCAGGCAGGGGGGCAATCAGCCCCAGCATTTT
TRBV30,14,.,.,TRBJ1-6,CAWSVTQGDSPLHF,TGTGCCTGGAGTGTAACCCAGGGTGATTCACCCCTCCACTTT
TRBV7-2,15,.,.,TRBJ1-2,CASSLSWGDDYGYTF,TGTGCCAGCAGCCTTAGTTGGGGGGACGACTATGGCTACACCTTC
TRBV5-1,16,TRBD1,.,TRBJ2-7,CASSLAETGGNYEQYF,TGCGCCAGCAGCTTGGCCGAGACAGGGGGAAACTACGAGCAGTACTTC
TRBV5-6,14,TRBD1,.,TRBJ1-4,CASSLGDRGRKLFF,TGTGCCAGCAGCTTGGGAGACAGGGGCAGGAAACTGTTTTTT
TRBV3-1/TRBV3-2,13,TRBD1,.,TRBJ2-7,CASTGTGYSEQYF,TGTGCCAGCACCGGGACAGGGTATTCCGAGCAGTACTTC
TRBV6-6,15,TRBD1,.,TRBJ1-6,CASSSPDRGVSPLHF,TGTGCCAGCAGTTCCCCGGACAGGGGAGTTTCACCCCTCCACTTT
TRBV3-1/TRBV3-2,13,.,.,TRBJ1-2,CASSQTANYGYTF,TGTGCCAGCAGCCAAACAGCTAACTATGGCTACACCTTC